The clone carrying this T cell receptor beta chain has only one observation. A much larger clone sits a single nucleotide away, making a read error possible. Other DNA sequences of this sample code for an identical CDR3. The sample belongs to a study of PD-L1 blockade in urothelial cancer. Background on the study: It was in the mid-2010s that patients started atezolizumab at 1,200 mg intravenously every 3 weeks. A median of roughly 140,000 T cells was found in the blood samples. Analysis of the blood was performed 3 weeks (second dose) and 6 weeks after treatment start.

Profiled with immunoSEQ multiplex PCR; TCRdb holds only in-frame clones, not every one. The data show approximately 70,000 clones, roughly 84% seen once. Time point indicated: pretreatment peripheral blood. The CDR3 length is 14 residues. CDR1 is SQVTM and CDR2 is ANQGSEA in the germline V gene. The V and J genes are TRBV29-1 and TRBJ2-2; TRBD1 or TRBD2 may be the D gene (5 bases each). This TCR was sampled from a woman aged 70-85 years with urothelial cancer. The sample here was PBMCs, taken around atezolizumab (anti-PD-L1) treatment. The CDR3 DNA reads as TGTAGCGTTGGGCAGGGATTGGTGACCGGGGAGCTGTTTTTT. It is translated as CSVGQGLVTGELFF.